The clone carrying this T cell receptor beta chain was recorded a few times. Its cognate antigen is unknown. No conserved phenylalanine or tryptophan ends this CDR3, so it is likely a read error. The DNA is left out, because the CDR3 cannot be placed on it with certainty; the CDR3 is given as TCRdb lists it. As to time point: patch test 2, 6 weeks after DPC sensitization. Regarding treatment: therapeutic diphenylcyclopropenone sensitization with weekly scalp DPC. The data derive from a study of human T cells and chemical hapten exposure. Background on the study: There were per-sample TCR yield variations, arising mainly from small pooled library volume differences. Study outcomes and limitations: No shift was seen in TCRs above 1 in 1000 frequency with DPC sensitization. Significantly more large CDR3 similarity clusters were formed by expanded TCRs than by controls.

Both ends counted, the CDR3 spans 14 residues. TCRdb recomputed calls from the RACE reads with MiXCR, one row per CDR3 protein. This sample has 120,000 to 150,000 distinct CDR3 sequences, with about an eighth found just once. The sample consisted of whole blood, taken in connection with sensitization to the hapten diphenylcyclopropenone (DPC). The rearrangement joins TRBV7-5 to TRBJ1-1. TRBV7-5 is reported as a pseudogene. The origin of this receptor is a woman aged 45-65 years with alopecia areata. Some clones in this sample may be carry-over from other donors' samples. The CDR3 region is CISVPEAGRWSRLI.